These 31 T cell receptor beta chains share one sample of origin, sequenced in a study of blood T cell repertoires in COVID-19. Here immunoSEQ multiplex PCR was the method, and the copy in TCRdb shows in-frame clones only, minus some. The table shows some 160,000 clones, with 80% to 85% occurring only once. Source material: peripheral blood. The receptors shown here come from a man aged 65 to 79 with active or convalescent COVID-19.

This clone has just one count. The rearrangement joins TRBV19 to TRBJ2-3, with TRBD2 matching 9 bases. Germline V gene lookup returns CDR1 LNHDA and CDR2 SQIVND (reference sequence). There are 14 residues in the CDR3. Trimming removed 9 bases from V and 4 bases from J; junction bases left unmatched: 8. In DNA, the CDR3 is TGTGCCAGCCATAGCGGGGGTGGCTCAGATACGCAGTATTTT. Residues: CASHSGGGSDTQYF. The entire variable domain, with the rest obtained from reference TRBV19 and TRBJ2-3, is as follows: DGGITQSPKYLFRKEGQNVTLSCEQNLNHDAMYWYRQDPGQGLRLIYYSQIVNDFQKGDIAEGYSVSREKKESFPLTVTSAQKNPTAFYLCASHSGGGSDTQYFGPGTRLTVL.

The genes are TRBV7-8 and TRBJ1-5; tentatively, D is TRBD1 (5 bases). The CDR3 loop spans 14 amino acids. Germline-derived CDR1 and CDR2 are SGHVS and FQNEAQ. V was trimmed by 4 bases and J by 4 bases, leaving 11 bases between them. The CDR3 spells CASSSGGQNQPQHF. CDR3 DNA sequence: TGTGCCAGCAGCTCGGGGGGTCAAAATCAGCCCCAGCATTTT. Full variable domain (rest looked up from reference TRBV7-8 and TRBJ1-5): GAGVSQSPRYKVAKRGQDVALRCDPISGHVSLFWYQQALGQGPEFLTYFQNEAQLDKSGLPSDRFFAERPEGSVSTLKIQRTQQEDSAVYLCASSSGGQNQPQHFGDGTRLSIL.

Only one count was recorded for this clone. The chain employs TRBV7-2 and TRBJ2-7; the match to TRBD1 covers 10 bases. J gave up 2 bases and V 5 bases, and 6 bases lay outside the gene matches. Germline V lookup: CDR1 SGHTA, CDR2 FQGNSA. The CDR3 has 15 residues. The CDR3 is CASSTRQGATYEQYF. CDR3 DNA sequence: TGTGCCAGCAGCACCCGACAGGGGGCTACCTACGAGCAGTACTTC. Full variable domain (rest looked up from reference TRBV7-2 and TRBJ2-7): GAGVSQSPSNKVTEKGKDVELRCDPISGHTALYWYRQSLGQGLEFLIYFQGNSAPDKSGLPSDRFSAERTGGSVSTLTIQRTQQEDSAVYLCASSTRQGATYEQYFGPGTRLTVT.

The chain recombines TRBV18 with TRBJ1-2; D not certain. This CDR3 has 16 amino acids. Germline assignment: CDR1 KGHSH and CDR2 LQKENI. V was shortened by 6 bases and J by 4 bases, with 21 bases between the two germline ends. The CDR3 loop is CASSGQDKKAVYGYTF. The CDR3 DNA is TGTGCCAGCTCCGGGCAGGATAAGAAAGCGGTCTATGGCTACACCTTC. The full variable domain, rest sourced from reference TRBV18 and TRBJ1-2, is NAGVMQNPRHLVRRRGQEARLRCSPMKGHSHVYWYRQLPEEGLKFMVYLQKENIIDESGMPKERFSAEFPKEGPSILRIQQVVRGDSAAYFCASSGQDKKAVYGYTFGSGTRLTVV.

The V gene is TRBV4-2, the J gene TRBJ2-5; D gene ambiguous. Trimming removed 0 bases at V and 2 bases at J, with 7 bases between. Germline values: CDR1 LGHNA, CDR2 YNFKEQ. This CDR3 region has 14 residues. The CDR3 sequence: CASSQERLQETQYF. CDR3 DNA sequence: TGTGCCAGCAGCCAAGAGAGACTTCAAGAGACCCAGTACTTC.

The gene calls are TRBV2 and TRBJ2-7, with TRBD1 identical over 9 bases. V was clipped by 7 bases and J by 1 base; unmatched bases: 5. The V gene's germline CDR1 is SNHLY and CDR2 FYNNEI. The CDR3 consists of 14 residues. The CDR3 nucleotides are TGTGCCAGCAACGACAGGGGGGTTTCCTACGAGCAGTACTTC. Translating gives CASNDRGVSYEQYF.

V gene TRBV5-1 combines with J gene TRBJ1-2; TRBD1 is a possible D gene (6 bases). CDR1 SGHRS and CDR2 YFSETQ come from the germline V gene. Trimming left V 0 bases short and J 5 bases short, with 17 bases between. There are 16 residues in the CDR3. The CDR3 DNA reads TGCGCCAGCAGCTTGGGCTGGGCGGGGGCCCTATATGGCTACACCTTC. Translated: CASSLGWAGALYGYTF.

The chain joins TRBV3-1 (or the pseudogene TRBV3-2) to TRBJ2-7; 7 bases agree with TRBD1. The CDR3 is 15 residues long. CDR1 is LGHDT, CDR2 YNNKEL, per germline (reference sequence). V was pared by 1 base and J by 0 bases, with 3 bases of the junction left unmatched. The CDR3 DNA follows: TGTGCCAGCAGCCAAGGTGCAGGGGGCTCCTACGAGCAGTACTTC. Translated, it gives CASSQGAGGSYEQYF.

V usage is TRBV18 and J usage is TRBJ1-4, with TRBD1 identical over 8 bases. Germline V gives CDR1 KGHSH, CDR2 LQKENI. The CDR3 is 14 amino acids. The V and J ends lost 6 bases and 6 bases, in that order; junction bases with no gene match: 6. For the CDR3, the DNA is TGTGCCAGCTCCCTAGGACAGGGAGATGAAAAACTGTTTTTT. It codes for CASSLGQGDEKLFF.

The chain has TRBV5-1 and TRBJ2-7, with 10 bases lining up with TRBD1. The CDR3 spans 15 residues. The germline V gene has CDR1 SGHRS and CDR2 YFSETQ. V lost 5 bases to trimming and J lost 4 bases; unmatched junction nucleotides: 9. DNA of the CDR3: TGCGCCAGCAGTCGAGGACAGGGGGATGTATACGAGCAGTACTTC. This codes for CASSRGQGDVYEQYF.

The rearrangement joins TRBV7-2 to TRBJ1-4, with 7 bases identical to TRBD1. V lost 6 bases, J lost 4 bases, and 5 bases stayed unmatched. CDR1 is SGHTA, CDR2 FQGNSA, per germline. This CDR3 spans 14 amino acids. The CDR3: CASSRDSINEKLFF. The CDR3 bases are TGTGCCAGCAGTCGGGACAGTATTAATGAAAAACTGTTTTTT.

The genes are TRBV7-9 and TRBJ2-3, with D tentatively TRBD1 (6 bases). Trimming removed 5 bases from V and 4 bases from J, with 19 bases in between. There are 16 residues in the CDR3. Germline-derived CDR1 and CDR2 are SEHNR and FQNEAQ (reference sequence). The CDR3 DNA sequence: TGTGCCAGCAGCCCTAGGGGGAACAGGGTCCCAGATACGCAGTATTTT. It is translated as CASSPRGNRVPDTQYF.

The CDR3: CASSSRQGGNEKLFF. For the CDR3, the DNA is TGTGCCAGCAGCTCCCGCCAGGGTGGTAATGAAAAACTGTTTTTT. The chain links TRBV5-4 to TRBJ1-4, with D perhaps matching TRBD1 (5 bases). V was shortened by 3 bases and J by 4 bases, with 13 bases between the two germline ends. The CDR3 totals 15 residues. CDR1 is SGHNT, CDR2 YYREEE, per germline (reference sequence).

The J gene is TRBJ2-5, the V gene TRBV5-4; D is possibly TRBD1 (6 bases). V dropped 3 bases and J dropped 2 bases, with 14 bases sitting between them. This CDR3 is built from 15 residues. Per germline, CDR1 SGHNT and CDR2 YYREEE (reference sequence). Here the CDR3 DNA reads TGTGCCAGCAGCTCACAACAGGGTTTTCAAGAGACCCAGTACTTC. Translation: CASSSQQGFQETQYF.

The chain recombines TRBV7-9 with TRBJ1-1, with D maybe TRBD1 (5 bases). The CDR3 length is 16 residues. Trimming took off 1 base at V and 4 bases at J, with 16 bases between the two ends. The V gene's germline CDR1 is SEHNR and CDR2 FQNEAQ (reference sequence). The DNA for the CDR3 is TGTGCCAGCAGCTTAGATTGGACATTCGGGGGCACTGAAGCTTTCTTT. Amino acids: CASSLDWTFGGTEAFF.

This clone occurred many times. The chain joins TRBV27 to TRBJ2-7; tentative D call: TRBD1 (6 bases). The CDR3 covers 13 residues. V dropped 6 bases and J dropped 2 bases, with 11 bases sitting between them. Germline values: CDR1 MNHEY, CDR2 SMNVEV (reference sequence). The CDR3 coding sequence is TGTGCCAGCAGCCTTCGGGACACCTACGAGCAGTACTTC. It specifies CASSLRDTYEQYF.

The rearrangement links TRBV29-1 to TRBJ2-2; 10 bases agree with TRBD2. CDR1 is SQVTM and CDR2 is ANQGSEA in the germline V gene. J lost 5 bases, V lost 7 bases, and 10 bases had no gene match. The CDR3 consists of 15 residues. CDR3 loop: CSARSGRSWTGELFF. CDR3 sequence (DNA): TGCAGCGCCCGTAGCGGGAGGTCGTGGACCGGGGAGCTGTTTTTT.

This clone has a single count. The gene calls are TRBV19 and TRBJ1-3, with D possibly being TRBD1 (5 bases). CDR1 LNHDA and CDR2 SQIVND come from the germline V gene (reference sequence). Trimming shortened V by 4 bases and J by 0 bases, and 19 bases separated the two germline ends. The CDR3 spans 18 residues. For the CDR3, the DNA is TGTGCCAGTAGTAGAACAAGCAAGGGGTTTCGCTCTGGAAACACCATATATTTT. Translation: CASSRTSKGFRSGNTIYF.

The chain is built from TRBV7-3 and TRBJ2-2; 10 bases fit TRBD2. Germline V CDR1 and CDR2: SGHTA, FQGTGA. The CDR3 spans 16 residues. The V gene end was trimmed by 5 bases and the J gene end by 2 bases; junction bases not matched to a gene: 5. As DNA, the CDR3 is TGTGCCAGCAGCGCCACTAGCGGGATTAACACCGGGGAGCTGTTTTTT. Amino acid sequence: CASSATSGINTGELFF.

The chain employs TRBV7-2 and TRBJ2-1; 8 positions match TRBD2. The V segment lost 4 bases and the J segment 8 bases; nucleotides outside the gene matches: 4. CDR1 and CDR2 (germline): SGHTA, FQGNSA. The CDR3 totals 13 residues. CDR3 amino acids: CASSSPGLDEQFF. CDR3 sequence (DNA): TGTGCCAGCAGCTCTCCGGGACTAGATGAGCAGTTCTTC.

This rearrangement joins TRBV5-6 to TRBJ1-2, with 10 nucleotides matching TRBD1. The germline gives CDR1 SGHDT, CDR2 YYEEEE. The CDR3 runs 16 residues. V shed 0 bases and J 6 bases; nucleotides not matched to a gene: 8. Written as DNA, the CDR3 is TGTGCCAGCAGCTTGGCCCCTCGACAGGGGGCACATGGCTACACCTTC. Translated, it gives CASSLAPRQGAHGYTF.

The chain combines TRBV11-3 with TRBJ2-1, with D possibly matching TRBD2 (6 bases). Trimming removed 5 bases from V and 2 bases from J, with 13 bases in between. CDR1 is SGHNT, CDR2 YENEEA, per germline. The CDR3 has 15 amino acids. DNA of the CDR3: TGTGCCAGCAGCCTCCTGGCGGGAACCTACAATGAGCAGTTCTTC. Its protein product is CASSLLAGTYNEQFF.

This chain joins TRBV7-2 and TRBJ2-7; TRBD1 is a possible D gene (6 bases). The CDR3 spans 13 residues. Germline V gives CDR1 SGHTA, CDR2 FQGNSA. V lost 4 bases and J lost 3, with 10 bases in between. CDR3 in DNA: TGTGCCAGCAGCTCGACGACAGGCTACGAGCAGTACTTC. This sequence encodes CASSSTTGYEQYF. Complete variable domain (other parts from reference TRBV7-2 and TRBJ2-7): GAGVSQSPSNKVTEKGKDVELRCDPISGHTALYWYRQSLGQGLEFLIYFQGNSAPDKSGLPSDRFSAERTGGSVSTLTIQRTQQEDSAVYLCASSSTTGYEQYFGPGTRLTVT.

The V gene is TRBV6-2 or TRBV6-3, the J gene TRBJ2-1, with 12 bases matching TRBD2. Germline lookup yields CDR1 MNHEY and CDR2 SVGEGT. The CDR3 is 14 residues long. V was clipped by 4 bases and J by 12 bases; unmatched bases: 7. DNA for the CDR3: TGTGCCAGCAGTTCTCTAGCGGGAGGGAATAGGCAGTTCTTC. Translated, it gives CASSSLAGGNRQFF.

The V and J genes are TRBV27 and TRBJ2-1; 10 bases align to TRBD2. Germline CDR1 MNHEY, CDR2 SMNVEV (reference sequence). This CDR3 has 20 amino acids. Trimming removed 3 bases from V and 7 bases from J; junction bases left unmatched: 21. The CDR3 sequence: CASSLRGSGGWGMSSNEQFF. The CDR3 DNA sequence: TGTGCCAGCAGTTTGCGCGGTAGCGGGGGGTGGGGCATGTCATCTAATGAGCAGTTCTTC.

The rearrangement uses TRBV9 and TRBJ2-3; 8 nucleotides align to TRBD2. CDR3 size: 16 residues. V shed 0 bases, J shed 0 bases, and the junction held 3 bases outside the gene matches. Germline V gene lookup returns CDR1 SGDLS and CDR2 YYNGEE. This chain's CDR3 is CASSVGRGASTDTQYF. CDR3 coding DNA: TGTGCCAGCAGCGTAGGGCGGGGGGCGAGCACAGATACGCAGTATTTT.

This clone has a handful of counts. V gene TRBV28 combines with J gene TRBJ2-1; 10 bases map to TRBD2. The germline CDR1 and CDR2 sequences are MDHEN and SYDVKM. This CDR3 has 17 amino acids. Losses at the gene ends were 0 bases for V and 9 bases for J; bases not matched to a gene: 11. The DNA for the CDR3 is TGTGCCAGCAGTTTATGGCCCCAGGAGCGGGAGGGGCCTGAGCAGTTCTTC. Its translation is CASSLWPQEREGPEQFF. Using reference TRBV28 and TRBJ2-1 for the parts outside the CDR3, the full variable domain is DVKVTQSSRYLVKRTGEKVFLECVQDMDHENMFWYRQDPGLGLRLIYFSYDVKMKEKGDIPEGYSVSREKKERFSLILESASTNQTSMYLCASSLWPQEREGPEQFFGPGTRLTVL.

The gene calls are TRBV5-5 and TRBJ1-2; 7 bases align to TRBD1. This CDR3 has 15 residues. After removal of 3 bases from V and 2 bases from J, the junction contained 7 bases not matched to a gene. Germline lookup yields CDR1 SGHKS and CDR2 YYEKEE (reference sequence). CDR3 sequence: CASSSGTALNYGYTF. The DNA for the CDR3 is TGTGCCAGCAGCTCCGGGACAGCACTGAACTATGGCTACACCTTC.

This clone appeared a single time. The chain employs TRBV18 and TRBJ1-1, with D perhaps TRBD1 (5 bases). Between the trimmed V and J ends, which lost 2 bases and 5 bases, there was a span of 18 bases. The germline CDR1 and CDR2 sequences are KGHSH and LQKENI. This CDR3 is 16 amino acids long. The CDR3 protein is CASSPRAFTGGTEAFF. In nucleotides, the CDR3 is TGTGCCAGCTCACCAAGGGCATTCACAGGAGGGACTGAAGCTTTCTTT.

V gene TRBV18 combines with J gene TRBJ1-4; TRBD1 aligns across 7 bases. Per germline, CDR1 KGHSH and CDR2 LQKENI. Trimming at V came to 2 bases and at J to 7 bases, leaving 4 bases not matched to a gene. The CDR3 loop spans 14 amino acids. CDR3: CASSPAGGREKLFF. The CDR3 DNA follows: TGTGCCAGCTCACCAGCAGGGGGGCGTGAAAAACTGTTTTTT.

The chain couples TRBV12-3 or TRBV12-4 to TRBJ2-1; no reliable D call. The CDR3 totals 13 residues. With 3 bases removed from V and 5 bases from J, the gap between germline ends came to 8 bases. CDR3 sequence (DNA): TGTGCCAGCAGTTTGTACTTGAACAATGAGCAGTTCTTC. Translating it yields CASSLYLNNEQFF.